This T cell receptor (beta chain) was identified during a study of a mutant IDH1 vaccine in newly diagnosed glioma. This CDR3 region has 15 residues. J gave up 3 bases and V 0 bases, and 6 bases lay outside the gene matches. From germline, CDR1 is SGDLS and CDR2 YYNGEE. Assay used: immunoSEQ multiplex PCR; TCRdb lists only in-frame clones, some missing. The sample consists of 25,000 to 35,000 clones, approximately 84% of them appearing once. Stated time point: week 23, last vaccination. Topical imiquimod was applied with each vaccine dose, which held 300 ug of mutant IDH1 20-mer peptide. Comments on this clone: Its antigen remains unidentified.

Material: PBMCs, obtained from a glioma patient whose treatment included an IDH1 peptide vaccine. This receptor was obtained from a young woman with glioma. The rearrangement links TRBV9 to TRBJ2-7, with 7 nucleotides matching TRBD2. CDR3 residues: CASSVGGGLSYEQYF. In DNA, the CDR3 is TGTGCCAGCAGCGTAGGGGGAGGGCTGAGCTACGAGCAGTACTTC.